One and the same sample provided the 20 T cell receptor beta chains below, sequenced in a study of blood T cell repertoires in COVID-19 (TCRdb year 2020). The receptor library was made with the immunoSEQ multiplex PCR assay. In TCRdb, the immuneACCESS table is reduced to in-frame sequences with V and J assigned. These tables do not hold every clone; where another copy was compared, an unresolved V gene accounts for under half, and the others remain unexplained. This sample is represented by over 130,000 clones; roughly 82% of them were singletons. The ten largest clonotypes hold roughly 2.2% of the sample. Specimen: peripheral blood. These receptors all stem from a man aged 65 to 79 with acute or convalescent COVID-19.

This clone was counted a few times. This chain links TRBV6-4 with TRBJ2-3; the D is unclear. CDR3 size: 13 residues. Germline CDR1 and CDR2: MRHNA and SNTAGT. With 3 bases removed from V and 4 bases from J, the gap between germline ends came to 8 bases. As DNA, the CDR3 is TGTGCCAGCAGTGATGGCGAGGCAGATACGCAGTATTTT. It encodes CASSDGEADTQYF.

The gene calls are TRBV25-1 and TRBJ1-2, with D possibly matching TRBD1 (6 bases). The CDR3 spans 13 residues. Looked up from germline, CDR1 is MGHDK and CDR2 is SYGVNS. Between the trimmed V and J ends, which lost 6 bases and 4 bases, there was a span of 12 bases. Here the CDR3 DNA reads TGTGCCAGCAGCGGGGGGGGCGTCTATGGCTACACCTTC. Translation: CASSGGGVYGYTF.

This rearrangement joins TRBV28 to TRBJ1-5, with TRBD1 matching over 9 bases. Germline V gene data show CDR1 as MDHEN and CDR2 as SYDVKM. CDR3 size: 16 residues. The trim removed 5 bases at V and 1 base at J, leaving 6 bases unmatched. The CDR3 DNA reads TGTGCCAGCAGTCCAACGGGACAGGGAAGCAATCAGCCCCAGCATTTT. Its protein is CASSPTGQGSNQPQHF.

This chain joins TRBV9 and TRBJ2-1; TRBD2 is a possible D gene (5 bases). Trimming removed 5 bases at V and 5 bases at J, with 11 bases between. Germline assignment: CDR1 SGDLS and CDR2 YYNGEE. CDR3 size: 13 residues. The chain's CDR3 is CASSPVGDNEQFF. CDR3 in DNA: TGTGCCAGCAGTCCCGTCGGGGACAATGAGCAGTTCTTC.

V usage is TRBV3-1 (or the pseudogene TRBV3-2) and J usage is TRBJ2-5; D unresolved. This CDR3 has 12 residues. The V end was cut by 4 bases, the J end by 2 bases, with 5 bases between. Germline loops: CDR1 LGHDT, CDR2 YNNKEL (reference sequence). CDR3 protein: CASSLNQETQYF. For the CDR3, the DNA is TGTGCCAGCAGCCTCAATCAAGAGACCCAGTACTTC.

The chain couples TRBV12-3 or TRBV12-4 to TRBJ2-7, with D possibly matching TRBD1 (7 bases). The CDR3 length is 12 residues. The V and J ends lost 8 bases and 6 bases respectively, with 14 bases between them. CDR3 sequence reads: CASSGTAGEQYF. In nucleotides, the CDR3 is TGTGCCAGCTCCGGGACAGCGGGCGAGCAGTACTTC.

CDR3: CASSPRGTGGFNQPQHF. CDR3 bases: TGTGCCAGTAGTCCCCGGGGGACAGGGGGTTTCAATCAGCCCCAGCATTTT. V and J are TRBV19 and TRBJ1-5; 11 positions agree with TRBD1. The CDR3 totals 17 residues. CDR1 and CDR2 (germline): LNHDA, SQIVND (reference sequence). The J segment lost 3 bases and the V segment lost 5 bases, leaving 9 bases of the junction unmatched.

This chain connects TRBV15 to TRBJ2-1; possibly TRBD2 for D (6 bases). This CDR3 spans 16 amino acids. Trimming cost V 0 bases and J 7 bases, with 16 bases left between them. The germline V gene has CDR1 LNHNV and CDR2 YYDKDF (reference sequence). The CDR3 DNA follows: TGTGCCACCAGCAGAGATCCTTACCGGGGGAGGAATGAGCAGTTCTTC. Its translation is CATSRDPYRGRNEQFF.

The rearrangement joins TRBV5-4 to TRBJ1-2, with D unresolved. This CDR3 region has 14 residues. V was cut by 2 bases and J by 0 bases, with 8 bases left in between. From germline, CDR1 is SGHNT and CDR2 YYREEE (reference sequence). The CDR3 DNA reads TGTGCCAGCAGCTTCTGGAGTTCTAACTATGGCTACACCTTC. Residues: CASSFWSSNYGYTF.

The rearrangement links TRBV5-1 to TRBJ1-1; the D gene is possibly TRBD1 (6 bases). This CDR3 has 13 residues. Germline loops: CDR1 SGHRS, CDR2 YFSETQ. Deletions cut 4 bases from V and 2 bases from J, with 9 bases between. The CDR3 DNA reads TGCGCCAGCAGCACGGACAGCAACACTGAAGCTTTCTTT. It is translated as CASSTDSNTEAFF.

The V gene is TRBV11-2, the J gene TRBJ2-7, with a weak D call TRBD1 (6 bases). Germline V gene sequence: CDR1 SGHAT, CDR2 FQNNGV. V was cut by 4 bases and J by 3 bases, with 13 bases left in between. The CDR3 is made up of 14 amino acids. CDR3 sequence: CASSSRQAVYEQYF. The CDR3 coding sequence is TGTGCCAGCAGCTCCAGACAGGCGGTCTACGAGCAGTACTTC.

CDR3 nucleotide sequence: TGTGCCAGCACAGGCACCTCGAACACTGAAGCTTTCTTT. Encoded protein: CASTGTSNTEAFF. The chain recombines TRBV6-5 with TRBJ1-1; D remains ambiguous. Germline CDR1 is MNHEY and CDR2 is SVGAGI. This CDR3 contains 13 residues. Deletions cut 7 bases from V and 1 base from J, with 10 bases between.

This clone occurred once. The rearrangement joins TRBV28 to TRBJ1-3; D not certain. V lost 5 bases, J lost 5 bases, and 16 bases lay in between. The length of the CDR3 is 15 residues. The germline CDR1 and CDR2 sequences are MDHEN and SYDVKM. The chain's CDR3 is CASSRSTGSRNTIYF. The CDR3 bases are TGTGCCAGCAGTCGATCCACGGGGAGCAGAAACACCATATATTTT. Filled out from reference TRBV28 and TRBJ1-3, the complete variable domain reads DVKVTQSSRYLVKRTGEKVFLECVQDMDHENMFWYRQDPGLGLRLIYFSYDVKMKEKGDIPEGYSVSREKKERFSLILESASTNQTSMYLCASSRSTGSRNTIYFGEGSWLTVV.

The chain is built from TRBV6-1 and TRBJ2-7; possibly TRBD2 for D (6 bases). Germline CDR1 reads MNHNS; CDR2 reads SASEGT. Trimming stripped 1 base from V and 0 bases from J, with 13 bases between. The CDR3 contains 16 residues. CDR3 in amino acids: CASSEGFGGLSYEQYF. The CDR3 bases are TGTGCCAGCAGTGAAGGCTTTGGAGGGCTCTCCTACGAGCAGTACTTC.

This chain joins TRBV19 and TRBJ1-5; D might be TRBD1 (6 bases). Trimming stripped 4 bases from V and 4 bases from J, with 8 bases between. The germline V gene has CDR1 LNHDA and CDR2 SQIVND (reference sequence). This CDR3 is built from 13 residues. In DNA form, the CDR3 reads TGTGCCAGTAGTACACAGGGAAATCAGCCCCAGCATTTT. Protein product: CASSTQGNQPQHF.

In this sample, this clone turned up once. The genes are TRBV11-3 and TRBJ2-3, with 9 bases identical to TRBD2. Germline V gene sequence: CDR1 SGHNT, CDR2 YENEEA. Trimming at V came to 5 bases and at J to 4 bases, leaving 4 bases not matched to a gene. The length of the CDR3 is 14 residues. CDR3 DNA sequence: TGTGCCAGCAGCGCGCGGGGGGGCGCAGATACGCAGTATTTT. Protein: CASSARGGADTQYF.

This chain links TRBV13 with TRBJ1-6; the D is unclear. V shed 0 bases and J shed 7 bases, with 7 bases lying between them. The CDR3 consists of 14 residues. The germline CDR1 and CDR2 sequences are PRHDT and FYEKMQ (reference sequence). Here the CDR3 reads CASSLGRRNSPLHF. CDR3 bases: TGTGCCAGCAGCTTAGGTCGCCGGAATTCACCCCTCCACTTT.

CDR3 coding DNA: TGTGCCAGCAGCCTCGGGGGATTCTCCTACGAGCAGTACTTC. It codes for CASSLGGFSYEQYF. The V and J genes are TRBV3-1 (or the pseudogene TRBV3-2) and TRBJ2-7; D might be TRBD2 (6 bases). The germline gives CDR1 LGHDT, CDR2 YNNKEL (reference sequence). V dropped 4 bases and J dropped 0 bases, with 10 bases sitting between them. This CDR3 has 14 amino acids.

The chain combines TRBV19 with TRBJ1-4, with D maybe TRBD1 (5 bases). The germline V gene encodes CDR1 LNHDA and CDR2 SQIVND (reference sequence). V dropped 3 bases and J dropped 0 bases, with 14 bases sitting between them. This CDR3 contains 17 residues. The CDR3 loop reads CASSIWPGIATNEKLFF. CDR3 bases: TGTGCCAGTAGTATTTGGCCAGGGATAGCAACTAATGAAAAACTGTTTTTT.

This chain connects TRBV5-1 to TRBJ2-5; 11 nucleotides align to TRBD2. Per germline, CDR1 SGHRS and CDR2 YFSETQ. The CDR3 totals 16 residues. V dropped 6 bases and J dropped 1; count of bases not matched to a gene: 8. This chain's CDR3 is CASTISGRATQETQYF. CDR3 nucleotides: TGCGCCAGCACCATTAGCGGGAGGGCGACCCAAGAGACCCAGTACTTC.